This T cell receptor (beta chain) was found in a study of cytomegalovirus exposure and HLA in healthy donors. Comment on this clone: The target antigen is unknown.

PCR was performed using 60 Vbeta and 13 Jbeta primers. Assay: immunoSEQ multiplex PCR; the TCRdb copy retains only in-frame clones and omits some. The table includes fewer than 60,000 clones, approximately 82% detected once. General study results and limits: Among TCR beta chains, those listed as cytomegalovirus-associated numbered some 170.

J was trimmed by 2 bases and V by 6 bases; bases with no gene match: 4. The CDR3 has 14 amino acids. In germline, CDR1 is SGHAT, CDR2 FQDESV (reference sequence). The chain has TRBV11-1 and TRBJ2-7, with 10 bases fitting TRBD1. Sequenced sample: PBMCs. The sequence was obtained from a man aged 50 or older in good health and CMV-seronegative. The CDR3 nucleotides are TGTGCCAGCAGAAGGGGACAGGGGCCCTACGAGCAGTACTTC. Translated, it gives CASRRGQGPYEQYF.